Listed here is a single T cell receptor beta chain. Data came from immunoSEQ multiplex PCR; TCRdb stores just in-frame clones and leaves some out. This table holds tens of thousands of clones, nearly 90% found once. The data were obtained in a study of T cell changes during pregnancy in multiple sclerosis. This CDR3 contains 15 residues. V trimming: 5 bases; J trimming: 4 bases; junction bases outside the gene matches: 11. Germline CDR1 is SGHKS and CDR2 is YYEKEE (reference sequence). The clonotype originates from a female donor with multiple sclerosis, enrolled in a pregnancy study. The V and J genes are TRBV5-5 and TRBJ2-7; 8 bases map to TRBD1. Sequencing was performed on CD4+ T cells from peripheral blood mononuclear cells, taken in the first trimester of pregnancy. CDR3 DNA sequence: TGTGCCAGCAGTTCCGGGGTCGGGGACAGGTACGAGCAGTACTTC. Translation gives CASSSGVGDRYEQYF.